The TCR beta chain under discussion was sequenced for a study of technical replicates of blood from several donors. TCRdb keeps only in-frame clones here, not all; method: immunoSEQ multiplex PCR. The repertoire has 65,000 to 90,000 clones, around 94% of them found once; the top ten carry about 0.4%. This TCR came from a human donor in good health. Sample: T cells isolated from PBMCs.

The CDR3, as DNA: TGTGCCAGTAGGACTGACAGGGACTCCTACGAGCAGTACTTC. This codes for CASRTDRDSYEQYF. The chain is built from TRBV19 and TRBJ2-7; TRBD1 aligns across 7 bases. The CDR3 is made up of 14 amino acids. Germline V gene sequence: CDR1 LNHDA, CDR2 SQIVND (reference sequence). The ends lost 6 bases at V and 0 bases at J; junction bases unmatched: 5.